The sequence of this TCR beta chain was determined in a study of post-analysis software for immune sequencing data. The study's findings and limits: TRBV segments more frequent in patients than in controls numbered a few and included TRBV5-6, TRBV5-1 and TRBV20-1.

The V end lost 4 bases, the J end lost 3 bases, and 10 bases lay between the germline ends. The germline V gene has CDR1 MGHRA and CDR2 YSYEKL. The CDR3 covers 13 residues. This clonotype was found a few times. What it recognizes is unknown. Prepared TCR beta cDNA libraries contained unique molecular identifiers. Between roughly 1 and 10 million T cells gave rise to around 500,000 cDNA molecules. TCRdb reprocessed the PCR reads via MiXCR and lists one record per CDR3 protein. The sample yields roughly 570,000 distinct CDR3 sequences, around a third seen once. The chain couples TRBV4-1 to TRBJ2-7, with D unresolved. The sequence derives from a girl aged 2 to 17 with multiple sclerosis. Specimen: blood. The CDR3 DNA reads as TGCGCCAGCAGCCGCGAGCTCCTCTACGAGCAGTACTTC. Protein sequence: CASSRELLYEQYF.